Presented here are 8 T cell receptor beta chains from one specimen sequenced in a study of cytomegalovirus exposure and HLA in healthy donors. A multiplex PCR was run with 60 Vbeta primers and 13 Jbeta primers. The data were produced by immunoSEQ multiplex PCR, yet TCRdb's version contains in-frame clones alone and is incomplete. The sample has roughly 120,000 clones; roughly 67% are singletons. Sequencing was carried out using PBMCs. These receptors were obtained from a young man in good health and CMV-seropositive.

This clone was observed a few times. The chain has TRBV2 and TRBJ2-7, with 8 positions matching TRBD2. V trimming: 5 bases; J trimming: 1 base; junction bases outside the gene matches: 7. Germline lookup yields CDR1 SNHLY and CDR2 FYNNEI. The CDR3 is 15 amino acids. The CDR3 sequence is CASSSGAGASYEQYF. CDR3 in DNA: TGTGCCAGCAGTAGCGGAGCGGGGGCTTCCTACGAGCAGTACTTC. The whole variable domain, filled in from reference TRBV2 and TRBJ2-7, reads EPEVTQTPSHQVTQMGQEVILRCVPISNHLYFYWYRQILGQKVEFLVSFYNNEISEKSEIFDDQFSVERPDGSNFTLKIRSTKLEDSAMYFCASSSGAGASYEQYFGPGTRLTVT.

This clone was counted a single time. This sequence joins TRBV7-2 and TRBJ1-5, with D perhaps TRBD1 (5 bases). V was pared by 5 bases and J by 5 bases, with 10 bases between. CDR1 is SGHTA, CDR2 FQGNSA, per germline. The CDR3 is made up of 13 amino acids. CDR3: CASSPTGYQPQHF. The CDR3 DNA follows: TGTGCCAGCAGCCCAACAGGATATCAGCCCCAGCATTTT.

The chain employs TRBV27 and TRBJ2-7, with 12 bases matching TRBD2. The CDR3 loop spans 14 amino acids. Germline CDR1 is MNHEY and CDR2 is SMNVEV (reference sequence). The J segment lost 4 bases and the V segment lost 10 bases, leaving 8 bases of the junction unmatched. The CDR3 loop reads CATKRTSGVYEQYF. In DNA, the CDR3 is TGTGCCACCAAAAGGACTAGCGGGGTTTACGAGCAGTACTTC.

This clone was counted between two and nine times. This chain joins TRBV4-1 and TRBJ2-1; D unresolved. V shed 1 base and J shed 3 bases, with 10 bases lying between them. This CDR3 is built from 15 residues. Germline V gene sequence: CDR1 MGHRA, CDR2 YSYEKL. The CDR3 loop is CASSQVADFYNEQFF. The CDR3 DNA reads TGCGCCAGCAGCCAAGTCGCAGACTTCTACAATGAGCAGTTCTTC.

J is TRBJ2-1 and V is TRBV15, with D possibly TRBD2 on 5 matching bases. Germline V gene sequence: CDR1 LNHNV, CDR2 YYDKDF (reference sequence). The CDR3 has 14 residues. Trimming pared 6 bases from V and 6 bases from J, leaving 15 bases between. The CDR3 protein is CATRGSAGINEQFF. In DNA form, the CDR3 reads TGTGCCACCAGAGGATCCGCCGGGATCAATGAGCAGTTCTTC.

The V call is TRBV12-5, the J call TRBJ2-7; 13 bases align to TRBD2. V trimming: 5 bases; J trimming: 0 bases; junction bases outside the gene matches: 10. This CDR3 contains 18 residues. Germline V gene lookup returns CDR1 LGHNT and CDR2 FRNRAP. The CDR3 DNA reads TGTGCTAGTGGTCTACGGACTAGCGGGGGCCCAAGCTCCTACGAGCAGTACTTC. The encoded protein is CASGLRTSGGPSSYEQYF.

The chain links TRBV28 to TRBJ2-7; D is ambiguous. The V end lost 2 bases, the J end lost 12 bases, and 20 bases lay between the germline ends. The CDR3 extends over 14 amino acids. Germline CDR1 MDHEN, CDR2 SYDVKM. CDR3 coding DNA: TGTGCCAGCAGTTTACTCTCCGCCTTACCGGGTGCGTACGTC. Its translation: CASSLLSALPGAYV.

Only one count was recorded for this clone. The genes are TRBV5-6 and TRBJ2-7; TRBD2 matches at 8 bases. Germline V gene data show CDR1 as SGHDT and CDR2 as YYEEEE. CDR3 size: 17 residues. With 4 bases clipped from V and 2 bases from J, the junction kept 14 bases outside the gene matches. CDR3 sequence (DNA): TGTGCCAGCAGCGTCGACTCCGGGGGGGAATGGGCCTACGAGCAGTACGTC. Translation gives CASSVDSGGEWAYEQYV.